Below, 16 T cell receptor beta chains from the same sample are listed, as sequenced in a study of T cell responses to AZD1222 COVID-19 vaccine (dated by TCRdb to 2020 to 2022). The library was produced with the immunoSEQ multiplex PCR assay. TCRdb limited this immuneACCESS table to in-frame rearrangements with V and J called. A share of clones is missing; checked studies link under half to unresolved V genes, and the rest is unexplained. The sample table records about 86,000 clones; 90% of these occur just once. The top ten clonotypes cover approximately 3% of the sample. In the paper's terms, the time point label means: baseline before first vaccination. The sample in question was peripheral blood, obtained on day 0 of AZD1222 vaccination. These receptors were taken from an adult in good health.

CDR3 protein: CASSLAGTEGYGYTF. DNA for the CDR3: TGCGCCAGCAGCTTGGCCGGGACCGAGGGCTATGGCTACACCTTC. This chain connects TRBV5-1 to TRBJ1-2; tentative D call: TRBD1 (5 bases). Between the trimmed V and J ends, which lost 0 bases and 4 bases, there was a span of 13 bases. This CDR3 comprises 15 residues. In germline, CDR1 is SGHRS, CDR2 YFSETQ.

V is TRBV5-1 and J is TRBJ2-7; 8 nucleotides match TRBD1. J lost 3 bases, V lost 0 bases, and 5 bases had no gene match. The CDR3 spans 15 residues. The germline V gene has CDR1 SGHRS and CDR2 YFSETQ. The CDR3 region has the DNA TGCGCCAGCAGCTTGGGGCAGGGGGCCTACTACGAGCAGTACTTC. Amino acids: CASSLGQGAYYEQYF.

This chain links TRBV18 with TRBJ2-6, with 9 bases identical to TRBD1. This CDR3 has 17 residues. The V gene end was trimmed by 6 bases and the J gene end by 0 bases; junction bases not matched to a gene: 6. The V gene's germline CDR1 is KGHSH and CDR2 LQKENI. The CDR3 coding sequence is TGTGCCAGCTCTAGGACAGGGGAAGTCTCTGGGGCCAACGTCCTGACTTTC. The encoded protein is CASSRTGEVSGANVLTF.

The genes are TRBV25-1 and TRBJ2-7; TRBD2 matches at 10 bases. This CDR3 region has 15 residues. The junction had 7 bases not matched to a gene; V was cut back by 6 bases and J by 2 bases. Germline assignment: CDR1 MGHDK and CDR2 SYGVNS. The chain's CDR3 is CASSRTSGATYEQYF. Written as DNA, the CDR3 is TGTGCCAGCAGCAGGACTAGCGGTGCGACCTACGAGCAGTACTTC.

The J gene is TRBJ2-1, the V gene TRBV10-2; D is undetermined. Deletions cut 1 base from V and 5 bases from J, with 0 bases between. Germline V gives CDR1 WSHSY, CDR2 SAAADI. CDR3 length: 11 residues. CDR3: CASSEYNEQFF. The CDR3 DNA follows: TGCGCCAGCAGTGAGTACAATGAGCAGTTCTTC.

The CDR3 region is CASSPGTVGYEQYF. Written as DNA, the CDR3 is TGTGCCAGCAGCCCCGGGACTGTCGGATACGAGCAGTACTTC. The rearrangement joins TRBV7-6 to TRBJ2-7; D is perhaps TRBD2 (6 bases). V lost 5 bases, J lost 4 bases, and 15 bases lay in between. Germline loops: CDR1 SGHVS, CDR2 FNYEAQ. There are 14 residues in the CDR3.

The rearrangement uses TRBV2 and TRBJ1-4; D unresolved. The ends were cut back, 1 base at V and 0 bases at J, with 6 bases in the middle. CDR1 is SNHLY and CDR2 is FYNNEI in the germline V gene. CDR3 length: 15 residues. This chain's CDR3 is CASSEDTTTNEKLFF. The CDR3 DNA follows: TGTGCCAGCAGTGAAGACACCACAACTAATGAAAAACTGTTTTTT.

The gene calls are TRBV30 and TRBJ2-7; 8 positions match TRBD1. V lost 1 base, J lost 5 bases, and 10 bases stayed unmatched. CDR1 GTSNPN and CDR2 SVGIG come from the germline V gene (reference sequence). This CDR3 comprises 15 residues. This CDR3 reads CAWSGQGTGLHEQYF. Written as DNA, the CDR3 is TGTGCCTGGAGTGGCCAGGGGACAGGCTTGCACGAGCAGTACTTC.

In this sample, this clone turned up a few times. The chain joins TRBV19 to TRBJ1-1; D may be TRBD1 (5 bases). Trimming removed 7 bases from V and 2 bases from J, with 14 bases in between. The CDR3 loop spans 14 amino acids. Germline CDR1 LNHDA, CDR2 SQIVND (reference sequence). CDR3 sequence: CASNLGGVNTEAFF. CDR3 DNA: TGTGCCAGTAATCTCGGAGGGGTAAACACTGAAGCTTTCTTT.

This clone is a singleton in its sample. The chain joins TRBV4-2 to TRBJ2-3, with 7 bases lining up with TRBD2. The germline gives CDR1 LGHNA, CDR2 YNFKEQ. V shed 3 bases, J shed 3 bases, and the junction held 9 bases outside the gene matches. The length of the CDR3 is 16 residues. This CDR3 is CASSHPGGRGTDTQYF. The DNA for the CDR3 is TGTGCCAGCAGCCACCCCGGCGGGAGAGGTACAGATACGCAGTATTTT.

The chain is built from TRBV4-1 and TRBJ2-3; 7 nucleotides agree with TRBD1. The ends lost 0 bases at V and 4 bases at J; junction bases unmatched: 19. From germline, CDR1 is MGHRA and CDR2 YSYEKL. This CDR3 comprises 20 residues. The CDR3 sequence is CASSQEGGAESLGDSDTQYF. As DNA, the CDR3 is TGCGCCAGCAGCCAAGAAGGGGGCGCGGAATCGTTGGGCGACTCAGATACGCAGTATTTT.

This sequence joins TRBV7-8 and TRBJ2-1; 11 nucleotides match TRBD2. This CDR3 has 19 amino acids. V was pared by 0 bases and J by 0 bases, with 7 bases of the junction left unmatched. From germline, CDR1 is SGHVS and CDR2 FQNEAQ. The CDR3 nucleotides read TGTGCCAGCAGCTTAGCCCTAGCGGGGGGCGGTAGCTCCTACAATGAGCAGTTCTTC. Amino acid sequence: CASSLALAGGGSSYNEQFF. Together with reference TRBV7-8 and TRBJ2-1, the CDR3 gives the full variable domain: GAGVSQSPRYKVAKRGQDVALRCDPISGHVSLFWYQQALGQGPEFLTYFQNEAQLDKSGLPSDRFFAERPEGSVSTLKIQRTQQEDSAVYLCASSLALAGGGSSYNEQFFGPGTRLTVL.

The CDR3 loop reads CASRVPPGGEEKLFF. The CDR3 nucleotides are TGTGCCAGCAGAGTTCCCCCAGGGGGGGAGGAAAAACTGTTTTTT. The chain links TRBV28 to TRBJ1-4; 7 bases are a match to TRBD1. J was trimmed by 8 bases and V by 6 bases; bases with no gene match: 12. The CDR3 has 15 amino acids. Germline CDR1 and CDR2: MDHEN and SYDVKM. The whole variable domain, remainder taken from reference TRBV28 and TRBJ1-4, is DVKVTQSSRYLVKRTGEKVFLECVQDMDHENMFWYRQDPGLGLRLIYFSYDVKMKEKGDIPEGYSVSREKKERFSLILESASTNQTSMYLCASRVPPGGEEKLFFGSGTQLSVL.

The chain uses TRBV5-4 and TRBJ2-1, with TRBD2 as a possible D gene (6 bases). CDR1 SGHNT and CDR2 YYREEE come from the germline V gene (reference sequence). This CDR3 region has 15 residues. With 1 base removed from V and 5 bases from J, the gap between germline ends came to 13 bases. The CDR3 reads CASSLPPAGHNEQFF. In DNA form, the CDR3 reads TGTGCCAGCAGCTTGCCCCCGGCGGGGCACAATGAGCAGTTCTTC.

This chain links TRBV5-5 with TRBJ1-5; D possibly corresponds to TRBD1 (5 bases). This CDR3 is 17 amino acids long. Germline V CDR1 and CDR2: SGHKS, YYEKEE (reference sequence). The ends were cut back, 1 base at V and 7 bases at J, with 21 bases in the middle. The CDR3 coding sequence is TGTGCCAGCAGCTTGAGGCAGGGCGGGCAGCAAGTACAGCCCCAGCATTTT. This translates into CASSLRQGGQQVQPQHF.

The chain carries TRBV5-1 and TRBJ1-1; D unclear. Trimming stripped 0 bases from V and 0 bases from J, with 6 bases between. CDR3 length: 14 amino acids. Germline V lookup: CDR1 SGHRS, CDR2 YFSETQ. The CDR3 protein is CASSLVAMNTEAFF. In nucleotides, the CDR3 is TGCGCCAGCAGCTTGGTCGCGATGAACACTGAAGCTTTCTTT.